This TCR beta chain was observed in a study of TIL therapy for anti-PD-1-resistant metastatic lung cancer. The overall study: Tumor harvest preceded PD-1/PD-L1 blockade, followed by nivolumab treatment. Patients had a median age of about 50 years (range about 35-80).

For this clone: Its specificity is not known.

The libraries were made with immunoSEQ v3. TCRdb's table, derived via immunoSEQ multiplex PCR, lists solely in-frame clones and lacks some. The table records 45,000 to 75,000 clones, around 87% of them present only once. Time point indicated: pre-treatment sample, taken before nivolumab and TIL therapy. V gave up 9 bases and J gave up 1 base; unmatched junction bases: 7. CDR3 size: 14 residues. The germline gives CDR1 MGHRA, CDR2 YSYEKL. Study-wide points: Treatment-naive, never-smoker and oncogene-addicted patients were overrepresented in this highly selected cohort.

This specimen was blood, taken at baseline. This chain links TRBV4-1 with TRBJ2-3; 7 nucleotides line up with TRBD2. The clonotype comes from a person between 25 and 80 years old with non-small cell lung cancer. The CDR3 bases are TGCGCCAGTTCGCGGGGGTACGGCACAGATACGCAGTATTTT. Protein product: CASSRGYGTDTQYF.